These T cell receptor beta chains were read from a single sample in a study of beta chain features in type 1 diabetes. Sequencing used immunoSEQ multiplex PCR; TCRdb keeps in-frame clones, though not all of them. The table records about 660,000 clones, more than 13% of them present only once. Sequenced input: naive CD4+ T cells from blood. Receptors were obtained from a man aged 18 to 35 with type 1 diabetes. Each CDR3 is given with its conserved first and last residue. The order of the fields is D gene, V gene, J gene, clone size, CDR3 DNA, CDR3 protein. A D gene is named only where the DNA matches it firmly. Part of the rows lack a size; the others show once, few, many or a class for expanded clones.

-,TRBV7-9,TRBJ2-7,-,TGTGCCAGCAGCTTAGAAACAGGGAGGGAGCAGTACTTC,CASSLETGREQYF
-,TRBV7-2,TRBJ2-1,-,TGTGCCAGCAGCCCCCCAGGGGGGTTCTACAATGAGCAGTTCTTC,CASSPPGGFYNEQFF
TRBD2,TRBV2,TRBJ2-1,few,TGTGCCAGCAGTTTTAGGACTAGCGGCTACAATGAGCAGTTCTTC,CASSFRTSGYNEQFF
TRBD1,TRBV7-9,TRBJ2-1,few,TGTGCCAGCAGCCCGCGACAGGGGGCCTACAATGAGCAGTTCTTC,CASSPRQGAYNEQFF
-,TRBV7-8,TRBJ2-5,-,TGTGCCAGCAGGCTGAAGGGCGAGGAGACCCAGTACTTC,CASRLKGEETQYF
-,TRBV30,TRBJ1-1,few,TGTGCCTGGAGTGTTATGAACACTGAAGCTTTCTTT,CAWSVMNTEAFF
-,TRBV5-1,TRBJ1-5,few,TGCGCCAGCAGCTCGACGGTAGGGAATCAGCCCCAGCATTTT,CASSSTVGNQPQHF
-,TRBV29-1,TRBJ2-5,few,TGCAGCGGGGAGAGTGAGACCCAGTACTTC,CSGESETQYF
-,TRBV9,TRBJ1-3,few,TGTGCCAGCAGCGGCCCTTTAGGGATCGGAAACACCATATATTTT,CASSGPLGIGNTIYF
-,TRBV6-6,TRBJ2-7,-,TGTGCCAGCAGTTCATTTACGAGCTCCTACGAGCAGTACTTC,CASSSFTSSYEQYF
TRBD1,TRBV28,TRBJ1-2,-,TGTGCCAGCAGTTCAAACCCGACAGGGGCGCATGGCTACACCTTC,CASSSNPTGAHGYTF
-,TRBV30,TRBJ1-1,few,TGTGCCTGGAGTGTACGTGGCAGGGAGGCTGAAGCTTTCTTT,CAWSVRGREAEAFF
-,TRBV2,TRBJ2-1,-,TGTGCCAGCAGAGGGTACAGCGCCGTCAATGAGCAGTTCTTC,CASRGYSAVNEQFF
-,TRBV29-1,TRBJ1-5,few,TGCAGCGTTGTCGTACAGGGCAATAACAATCAGCCCCAGCATTTT,CSVVVQGNNNQPQHF
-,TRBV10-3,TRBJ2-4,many,TGTGCCACGGGCCACGGACAAGCTCTAGCCAAAAACATTCAGTACTTC,CATGHGQALAKNIQYF
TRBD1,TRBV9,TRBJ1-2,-,TGTGCCAGCAGCGTAGAGTGGACAGGGGACTATGGCTACACCTTC,CASSVEWTGDYGYTF
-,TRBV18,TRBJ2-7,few,TGTGCCAGCAGGCGCCAGGGACCCGCGTACTTC,CASRRQGPAYF
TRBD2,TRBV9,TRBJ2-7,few,TGTGCCAGCAGCGTAGGGCGGGGACTAGCGGGAGTCGAGCAGTACTTC,CASSVGRGLAGVEQYF
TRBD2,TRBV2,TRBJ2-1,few,TGTGCCAGCAGGAATAGCGGGGCCCCCAATGAGCAGTTCTTC,CASRNSGAPNEQFF
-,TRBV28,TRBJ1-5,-,TGTGCCAGCAGTTCCCGTAGCAGGGTCTATCAGCCCCAGCATTTT,CASSSRSRVYQPQHF
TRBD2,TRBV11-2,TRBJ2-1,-,TGTGCCAGCAGCTTACCTTCGGGAGGGTCCTACAATGAGCAGTTCTTC,CASSLPSGGSYNEQFF
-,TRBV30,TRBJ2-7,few,TGTGCCTGGAGTTCTCTCTACGAGCAGTACTTC,CAWSSLYEQYF
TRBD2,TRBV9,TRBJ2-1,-,TGTGCCAGCAGCGTAGGCGGGGGGACCTACAATGAGCAGTTCTTC,CASSVGGGTYNEQFF
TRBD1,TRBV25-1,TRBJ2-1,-,TGTGCCAGCAGTGAAAGGACAGGGGTTTTCAATGAGCAGTTCTTC,CASSERTGVFNEQFF
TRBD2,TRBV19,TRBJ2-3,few,TGTGCCAGTAGTACCGAGCGGGACCGCACAGATACGCAGTATTTT,CASSTERDRTDTQYF
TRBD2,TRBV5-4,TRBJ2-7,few,TGTGCCAGCAGCTTTCTAGCGGATCCCTACGAGCAGTACTTC,CASSFLADPYEQYF
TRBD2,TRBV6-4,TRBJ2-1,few,TGTGCCAGCGGCCTAGCGGGAGGGGACAATGAGCAGTTCTTC,CASGLAGGDNEQFF
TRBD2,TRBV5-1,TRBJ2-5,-,TGCGCCAGCAGCTTGGTCGGGGGGCAAGAGACCCAGTACTTC,CASSLVGGQETQYF
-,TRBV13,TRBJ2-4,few,TGTGCCAGCAGCCCACCGGGGACCCTTGGTGGAAACATTCAGTACTTC,CASSPPGTLGGNIQYF
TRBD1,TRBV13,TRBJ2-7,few,TGTGCCAGCAGCCGGGACAGGGGCGACGAGCAGTACTTC,CASSRDRGDEQYF
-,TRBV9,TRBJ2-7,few,TGTGCCAGCAGCGTAGGACAGTTGGCCTACGAGCAGTACTTC,CASSVGQLAYEQYF